The source of this T cell receptor (beta chain) is a study of shared clonotypes between healthy human individuals. Clones were read by immunoSEQ multiplex PCR, and TCRdb kept only the in-frame ones, dropping some. The sample carries about 99,000 clones, 40% to 55% recorded once. The CDR3 is made up of 15 amino acids. Germline V gives CDR1 MGHDK, CDR2 SYGVNS. The germline V and J ends were trimmed by 4 bases and 2 bases, with 12 bases remaining between them. The chain links TRBV25-1 to TRBJ1-5; perhaps TRBD1 as D (5 bases). The clonotype comes from a woman aged 40 to 50 in good health. Some clones in this sample may be carry-over from other donors' samples. Sequencing was performed on PBMCs. Here the CDR3 reads CASSAGRNCNQPQHF. As DNA, the CDR3 is TGTGCCAGCAGTGCAGGGCGTAATTGCAATCAGCCCCAGCATTTT.